This entry concerns a single T cell receptor (beta chain). Its specificity is not known. The sample comes from a study of blood T cell dynamics during melanoma immunotherapy. The study, taken as a whole, reports: PBMC repertoires of eventual disease-control patients split at W3 into clonality or diversity gains.

The time point is: pre-treatment baseline. Blood was drawn before treatment and at week 3 after checkpoint blockade. No patient had earlier systemic cancer treatment, concurrent immunosuppressants, or another active cancer. Assay: immunoSEQ multiplex PCR; the TCRdb copy retains only in-frame clones and omits some. The sample lists roughly 10,000 clones, over 75% occurring once. The sample here was blood, taken from a patient treated with checkpoint blockade. The source is a human donor with melanoma.

The CDR3 DNA reads TGTGCCAGCCGGGACGGGGGGGCGTACGAGCAGTACTTC. Residues: CASRDGGAYEQYF. The chain uses TRBV7-9 and TRBJ2-7; 8 positions match TRBD2. The CDR3 has 13 residues. Losses at the gene ends were 8 bases for V and 4 bases for J; bases not matched to a gene: 7. From germline, CDR1 is SEHNR and CDR2 FQNEAQ (reference sequence). The whole variable domain, remainder taken from reference TRBV7-9 and TRBJ2-7, is DTGVSQNPRHKITKRGQNVTFRCDPISEHNRLYWYRQTLGQGPEFLTYFQNEAQLEKSRLLSDRFSAERPKGSFSTLEIQRTEQGDSAMYLCASRDGGAYEQYFGPGTRLTVT.